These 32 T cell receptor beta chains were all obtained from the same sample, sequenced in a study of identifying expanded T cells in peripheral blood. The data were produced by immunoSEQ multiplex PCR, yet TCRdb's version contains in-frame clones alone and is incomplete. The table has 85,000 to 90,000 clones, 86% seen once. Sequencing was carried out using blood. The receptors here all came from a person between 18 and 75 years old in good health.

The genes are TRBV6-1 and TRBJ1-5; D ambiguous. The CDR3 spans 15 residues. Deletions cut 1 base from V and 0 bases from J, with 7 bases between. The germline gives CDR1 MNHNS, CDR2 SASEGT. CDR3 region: CASSEGSYSNQPQHF. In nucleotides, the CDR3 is TGTGCCAGCAGTGAAGGCAGTTATAGCAATCAGCCCCAGCATTTT.

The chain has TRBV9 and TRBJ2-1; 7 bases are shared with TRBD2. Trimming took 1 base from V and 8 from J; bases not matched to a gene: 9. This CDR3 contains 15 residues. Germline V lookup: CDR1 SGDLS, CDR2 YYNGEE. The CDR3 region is CASSVIQGGSDEQFF. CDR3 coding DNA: TGTGCCAGCAGCGTAATCCAGGGAGGGTCGGATGAGCAGTTCTTC.

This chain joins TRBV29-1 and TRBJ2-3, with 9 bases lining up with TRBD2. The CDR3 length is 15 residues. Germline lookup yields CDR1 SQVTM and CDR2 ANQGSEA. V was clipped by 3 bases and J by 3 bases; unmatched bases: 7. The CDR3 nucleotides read TGCAGCGTTGATGGAGGCGGGGGGGTAACAGATACGCAGTATTTT. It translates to CSVDGGGGVTDTQYF.

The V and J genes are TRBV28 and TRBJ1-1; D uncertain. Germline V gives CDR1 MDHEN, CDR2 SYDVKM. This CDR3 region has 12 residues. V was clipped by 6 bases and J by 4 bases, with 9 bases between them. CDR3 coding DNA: TGTGCCAGCAGCGTTAGTACCACTGAAGCTTTCTTT. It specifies CASSVSTTEAFF.

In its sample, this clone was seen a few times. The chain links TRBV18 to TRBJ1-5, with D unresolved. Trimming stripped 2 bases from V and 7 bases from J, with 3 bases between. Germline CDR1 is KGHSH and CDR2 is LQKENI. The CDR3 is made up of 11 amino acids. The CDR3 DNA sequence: TGTGCCAGCTCACCAGAACAGCCCCAGCATTTT. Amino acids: CASSPEQPQHF. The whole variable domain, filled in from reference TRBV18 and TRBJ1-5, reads NAGVMQNPRHLVRRRGQEARLRCSPMKGHSHVYWYRQLPEEGLKFMVYLQKENIIDESGMPKERFSAEFPKEGPSILRIQQVVRGDSAAYFCASSPEQPQHFGDGTRLSIL.

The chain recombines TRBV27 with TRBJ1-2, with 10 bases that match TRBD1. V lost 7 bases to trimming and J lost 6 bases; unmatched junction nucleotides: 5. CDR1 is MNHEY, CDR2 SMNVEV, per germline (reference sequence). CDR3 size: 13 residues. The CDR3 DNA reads TGTGCCAGCAAGACAGGGGGCGCACATGGCTACACCTTC. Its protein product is CASKTGGAHGYTF.

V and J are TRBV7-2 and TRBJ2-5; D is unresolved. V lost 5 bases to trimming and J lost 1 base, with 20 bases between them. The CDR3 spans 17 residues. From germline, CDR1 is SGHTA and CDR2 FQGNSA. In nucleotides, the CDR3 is TGTGCCAGCAGCCCCTCTCGGACCCTCAGATCCCAAGAGACCCAGTACTTC. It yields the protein CASSPSRTLRSQETQYF.

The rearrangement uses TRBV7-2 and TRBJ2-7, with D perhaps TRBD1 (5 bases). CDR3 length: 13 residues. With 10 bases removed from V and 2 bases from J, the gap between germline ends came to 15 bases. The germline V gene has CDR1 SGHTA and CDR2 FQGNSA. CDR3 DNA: TGTGCCATCGTGCGACAGTACCCCTACGAGCAGTACTTC. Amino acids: CAIVRQYPYEQYF.

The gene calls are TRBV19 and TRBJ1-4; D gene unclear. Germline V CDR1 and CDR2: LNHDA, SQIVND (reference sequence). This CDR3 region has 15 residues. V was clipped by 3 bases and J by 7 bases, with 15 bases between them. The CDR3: CASSIENSGFEKLFF. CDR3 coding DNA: TGTGCCAGTAGTATTGAAAACAGCGGGTTTGAAAAACTGTTTTTT.

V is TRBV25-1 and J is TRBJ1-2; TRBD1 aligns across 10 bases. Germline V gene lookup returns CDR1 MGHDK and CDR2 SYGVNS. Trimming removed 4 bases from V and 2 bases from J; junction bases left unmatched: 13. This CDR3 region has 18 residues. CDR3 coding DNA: TGTGCCAGCAGTGGGGACGGACAGGGGGGGTTTTCCAACTATGGCTACACCTTC. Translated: CASSGDGQGGFSNYGYTF.

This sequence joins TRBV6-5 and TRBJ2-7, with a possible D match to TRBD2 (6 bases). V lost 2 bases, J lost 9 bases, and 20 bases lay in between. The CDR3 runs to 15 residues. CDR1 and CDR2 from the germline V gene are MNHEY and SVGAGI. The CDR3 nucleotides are TGTGCCAGCAGTTACAGCGGGCAGCCAGGACGAGTGCAGTACTTC. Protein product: CASSYSGQPGRVQYF.

In DNA, the CDR3 is TGTGCCTGGGATCAGGGGAGGTCTGAAGCTTTCTTT. The encoded protein is CAWDQGRSEAFF. This sequence joins TRBV30 and TRBJ1-1, with D maybe TRBD1 (6 bases). Looked up from germline, CDR1 is GTSNPN and CDR2 is SVGIG (reference sequence). V was pared by 5 bases and J by 6 bases, with 13 bases between. This CDR3 has 12 amino acids.

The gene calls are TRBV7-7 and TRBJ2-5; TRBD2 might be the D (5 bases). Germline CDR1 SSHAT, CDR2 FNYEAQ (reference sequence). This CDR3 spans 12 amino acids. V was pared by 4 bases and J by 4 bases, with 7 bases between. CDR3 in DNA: TGTGCCAGCAGCTCGGGGTCAGAGACCCAGTACTTC. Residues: CASSSGSETQYF.

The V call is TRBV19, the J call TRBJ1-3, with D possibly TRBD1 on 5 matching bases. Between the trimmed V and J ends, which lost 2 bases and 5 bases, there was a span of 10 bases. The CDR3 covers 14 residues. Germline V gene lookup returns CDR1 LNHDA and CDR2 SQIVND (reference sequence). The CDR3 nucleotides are TGTGCCAGTAGTATACGTGGGGGTAGAAACACCATATATTTT. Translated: CASSIRGGRNTIYF.

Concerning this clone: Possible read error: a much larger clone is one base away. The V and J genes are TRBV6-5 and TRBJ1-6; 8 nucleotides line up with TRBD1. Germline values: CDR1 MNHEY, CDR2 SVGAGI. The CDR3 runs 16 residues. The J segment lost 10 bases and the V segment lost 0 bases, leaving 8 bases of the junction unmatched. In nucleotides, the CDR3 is TGTGCCAGCAGTTACTCCCAGGGGGCGTTGGAGTCACCCCTCCACTTT. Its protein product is CASSYSQGALESPLHF.

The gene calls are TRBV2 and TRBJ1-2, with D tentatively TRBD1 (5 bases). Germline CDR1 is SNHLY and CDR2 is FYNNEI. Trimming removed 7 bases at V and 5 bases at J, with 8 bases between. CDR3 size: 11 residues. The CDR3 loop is CASTRQYGYTF. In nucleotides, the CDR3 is TGTGCCAGCACGAGACAGTATGGCTACACCTTC.

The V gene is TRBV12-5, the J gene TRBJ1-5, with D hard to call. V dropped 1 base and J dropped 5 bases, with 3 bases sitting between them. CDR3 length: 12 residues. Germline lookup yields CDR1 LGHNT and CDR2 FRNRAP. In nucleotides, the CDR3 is TGTGCTAGTGGTTTGGATTATCAGCCCCAGCATTTT. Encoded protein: CASGLDYQPQHF.

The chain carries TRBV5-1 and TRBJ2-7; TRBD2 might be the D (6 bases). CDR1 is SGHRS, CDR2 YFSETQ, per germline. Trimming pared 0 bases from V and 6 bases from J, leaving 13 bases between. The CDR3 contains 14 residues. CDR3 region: CASSLGGLAVEQYF. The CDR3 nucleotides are TGCGCCAGCAGCTTGGGGGGTTTAGCGGTCGAGCAGTACTTC. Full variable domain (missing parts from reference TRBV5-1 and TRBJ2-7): KAGVTQTPRYLIKTRGQQVTLSCSPISGHRSVSWYQQTPGQGLQFLFEYFSETQRNKGNFPGRFSGRQFSNSRSEMNVSTLELGDSALYLCASSLGGLAVEQYFGPGTRLTVT.

CDR3 loop: CASSPLGNMNTEAFF. The CDR3 DNA sequence: TGCGCCAGCAGCCCCCTAGGGAATATGAACACTGAAGCTTTCTTT. This chain links TRBV5-1 with TRBJ1-1; D is undetermined. Trimming took 4 bases from V and 0 from J, leaving 13 bases between them. This CDR3 is built from 15 residues. Germline V gives CDR1 SGHRS, CDR2 YFSETQ.

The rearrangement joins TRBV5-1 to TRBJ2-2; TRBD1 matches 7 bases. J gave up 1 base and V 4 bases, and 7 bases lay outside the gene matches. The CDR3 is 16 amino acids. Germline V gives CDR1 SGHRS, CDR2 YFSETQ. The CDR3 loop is CASSGTGTENTGELFF. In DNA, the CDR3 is TGCGCCAGCAGCGGGACCGGGACAGAGAACACCGGGGAGCTGTTTTTT.

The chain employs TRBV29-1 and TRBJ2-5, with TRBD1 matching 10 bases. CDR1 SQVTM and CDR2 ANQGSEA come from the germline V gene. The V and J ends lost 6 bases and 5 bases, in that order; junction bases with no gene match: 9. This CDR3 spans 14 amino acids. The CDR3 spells CSVTRDRGLETQYF. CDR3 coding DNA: TGCAGCGTGACTAGGGACAGGGGTCTTGAGACCCAGTACTTC. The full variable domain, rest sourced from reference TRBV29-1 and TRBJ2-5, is SAVISQKPSRDICQRGTSLTIQCQVDSQVTMMFWYRQQPGQSLTLIATANQGSEATYESGFVIDKFPISRPNLTFSTLTVSNMSPEDSSIYLCSVTRDRGLETQYFGPGTRLLVL.

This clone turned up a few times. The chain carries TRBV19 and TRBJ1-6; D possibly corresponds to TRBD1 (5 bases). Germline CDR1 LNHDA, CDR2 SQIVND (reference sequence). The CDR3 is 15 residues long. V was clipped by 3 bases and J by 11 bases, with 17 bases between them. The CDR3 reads CASSMSWTSETPLHF. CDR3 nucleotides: TGTGCCAGTAGTATGTCTTGGACATCCGAGACACCCCTCCACTTT. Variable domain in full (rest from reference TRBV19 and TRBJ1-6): DGGITQSPKYLFRKEGQNVTLSCEQNLNHDAMYWYRQDPGQGLRLIYYSQIVNDFQKGDIAEGYSVSREKKESFPLTVTSAQKNPTAFYLCASSMSWTSETPLHFGNGTRLTVT.

CDR3 region: CASSSSLGEQYF. CDR3 in DNA: TGTGCCAGCAGTTCCTCTTTAGGGGAGCAGTACTTC. V is TRBV28 and J is TRBJ2-7, with unresolved D. The CDR3 consists of 12 residues. Germline CDR1 reads MDHEN; CDR2 reads SYDVKM. V was shortened by 4 bases and J by 7 bases, with 11 bases between the two germline ends.

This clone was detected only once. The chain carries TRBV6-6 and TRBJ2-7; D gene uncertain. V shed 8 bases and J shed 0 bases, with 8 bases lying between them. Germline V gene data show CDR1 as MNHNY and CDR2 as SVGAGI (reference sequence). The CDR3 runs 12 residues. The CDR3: CASGISSYEQYF. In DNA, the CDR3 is TGTGCCAGCGGGATTTCCTCCTACGAGCAGTACTTC.

Here the CDR3 reads CASSLREGSRSGNTIYF. In DNA, the CDR3 is TGTGCCAGCAGCTTAAGAGAGGGGTCCCGCTCTGGAAACACCATATATTTT. The rearrangement links TRBV7-2 to TRBJ1-3; D is possibly TRBD1 (5 bases). The V end lost 2 bases, the J end lost 0 bases, and 14 bases lay between the germline ends. CDR3 length equals 17 residues. The germline gives CDR1 SGHTA, CDR2 FQGNSA.

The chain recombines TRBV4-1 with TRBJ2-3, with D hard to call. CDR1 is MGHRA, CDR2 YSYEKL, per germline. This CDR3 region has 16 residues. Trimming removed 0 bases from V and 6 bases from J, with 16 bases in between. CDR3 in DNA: TGCGCCAGCAGCCAAGAGGGCGCCCCCAGGACGGATACGCAGTATTTT. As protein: CASSQEGAPRTDTQYF.

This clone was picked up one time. The CDR3, as DNA: TGTGCCAGCAGCTTAGAGAAGGCCTCCTACGAGCAGTACTTC. It specifies CASSLEKASYEQYF. The rearrangement uses TRBV11-2 and TRBJ2-7; no firm D call. Germline lookup yields CDR1 SGHAT and CDR2 FQNNGV. V shed 0 bases and J shed 0 bases, with 6 bases lying between them. This CDR3 contains 14 residues.

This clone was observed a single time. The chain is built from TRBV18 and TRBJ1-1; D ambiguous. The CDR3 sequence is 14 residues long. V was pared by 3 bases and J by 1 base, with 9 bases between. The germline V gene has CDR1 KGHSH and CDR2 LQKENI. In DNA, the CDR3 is TGTGCCAGCTCACCCGATAACCGGAACACTGAAGCTTTCTTT. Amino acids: CASSPDNRNTEAFF.

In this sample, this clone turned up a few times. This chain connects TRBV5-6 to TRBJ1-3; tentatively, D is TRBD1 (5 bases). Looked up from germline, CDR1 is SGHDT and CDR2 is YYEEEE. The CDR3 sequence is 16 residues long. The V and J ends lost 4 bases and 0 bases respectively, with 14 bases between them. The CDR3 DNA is TGTGCCAGCAGCGACAGAGGGACTTACTCTGGAAACACCATATATTTT. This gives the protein CASSDRGTYSGNTIYF.

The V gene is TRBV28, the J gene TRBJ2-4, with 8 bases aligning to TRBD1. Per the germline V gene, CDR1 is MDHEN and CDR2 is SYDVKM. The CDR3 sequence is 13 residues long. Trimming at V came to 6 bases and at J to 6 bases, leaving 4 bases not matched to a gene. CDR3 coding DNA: TGTGCCAGCAGCAAGGACAGGGCAAACATTCAGTACTTC. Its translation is CASSKDRANIQYF.

CDR3 sequence: CASSPHGTGLRGYTF. The CDR3 DNA follows: TGTGCCAGCAGCCCTCATGGAACTGGTCTCCGCGGCTACACCTTC. The chain uses TRBV7-9 and TRBJ1-2, with unresolved D. This CDR3 is built from 15 residues. V gave up 5 bases and J gave up 8 bases, with 21 bases separating them. Germline values: CDR1 SEHNR, CDR2 FQNEAQ (reference sequence). The variable domain in full, completed from reference TRBV7-9 and TRBJ1-2, reads DTGVSQNPRHKITKRGQNVTFRCDPISEHNRLYWYRQTLGQGPEFLTYFQNEAQLEKSRLLSDRFSAERPKGSFSTLEIQRTEQGDSAMYLCASSPHGTGLRGYTFGSGTRLTVV.

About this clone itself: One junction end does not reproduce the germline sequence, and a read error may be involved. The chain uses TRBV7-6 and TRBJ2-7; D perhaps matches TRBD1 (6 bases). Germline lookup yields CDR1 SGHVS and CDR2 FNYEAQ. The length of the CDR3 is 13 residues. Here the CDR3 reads CASSPGPSGTPTF. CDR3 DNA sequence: TGTGCCAGCAGCCCGGGCCCGTCCGGGACACCAACCTTC. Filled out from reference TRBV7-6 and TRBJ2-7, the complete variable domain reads GAGVSQSPRYKVTKRGQDVALRCDPISGHVSLYWYRQALGQGPEFLTYFNYEAQQDKSGLPNDRFSAERPEGSISTLTIQRTEQRDSAMYRCASSPGPSGTPTFGPGTRLTVT.